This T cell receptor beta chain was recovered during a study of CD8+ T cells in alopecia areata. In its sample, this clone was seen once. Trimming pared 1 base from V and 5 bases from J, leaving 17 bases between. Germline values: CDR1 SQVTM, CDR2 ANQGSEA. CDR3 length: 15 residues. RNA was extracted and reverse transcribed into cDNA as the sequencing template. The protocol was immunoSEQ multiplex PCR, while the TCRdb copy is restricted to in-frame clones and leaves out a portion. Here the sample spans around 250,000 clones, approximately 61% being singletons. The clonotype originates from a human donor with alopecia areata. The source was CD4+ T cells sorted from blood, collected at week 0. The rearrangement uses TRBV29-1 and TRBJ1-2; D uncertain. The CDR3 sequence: CSVEGLGTDLYGYTF. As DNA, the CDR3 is TGCAGCGTTGAAGGTTTAGGCACAGACCTATATGGCTACACCTTC.